This record covers a single TCR beta chain. This clonotype showed up just a few times. What this receptor recognizes is not known. Per-nucleotide qualities are absent, and no much larger clonotype sits a single base away. These data come from a study of T-cell reconstitution after alpha-beta-depleted transplantation in children (dated by TCRdb to about 2016). Notes on the research overall: Using TCR repertoire profiling, the study followed T-cell immune reconstitution in a quantitative way in children after TCRalphabeta/CD19-depleted allogeneic hematopoietic cell transplantation.

The library was prepared using PCR. Sequencing was performed on an Illumina HiSeq 2500. TCR libraries were prepared with molecular barcoding, using unique molecular identifiers to normalize TCRbeta repertoire quantification. TCRdb trimmed the raw reads at Q25, called clones with MiXCR and kept productive beta chains. Every CDR3 protein is listed once, alongside the most common genes and DNA of its rows. The sample data list some 490,000 distinct CDR3 sequences, and around 12% of these were observed just once. The top ten clones comprise about 5.6% of the sample. The CDR3 sequence holds 14 residues, the cysteine and phenylalanine included. Solely the CDR3 DNA is kept, with 42 bases framed from the first base. According to the germline V gene, CDR1 reads KGHSH and CDR2 reads LQKENI. Cut back by 3 bases and 3 bases, the V and J ends lie 12 bases apart.

Specimen: PBMCs from the stem cell graft donor, collected from the stem cell graft. The V and J genes are TRBV18 and TRBJ2-7; no D gene call is confident. The receptor was isolated from a human donor who donated a stem cell graft to a child with combined immunodeficiency. The DNA sequence reads TGTGCCAGCTCACCGGGCCGGATCTTCTACGAGCAGTACTTC. Its protein reads: CASSPGRIFYEQYF.